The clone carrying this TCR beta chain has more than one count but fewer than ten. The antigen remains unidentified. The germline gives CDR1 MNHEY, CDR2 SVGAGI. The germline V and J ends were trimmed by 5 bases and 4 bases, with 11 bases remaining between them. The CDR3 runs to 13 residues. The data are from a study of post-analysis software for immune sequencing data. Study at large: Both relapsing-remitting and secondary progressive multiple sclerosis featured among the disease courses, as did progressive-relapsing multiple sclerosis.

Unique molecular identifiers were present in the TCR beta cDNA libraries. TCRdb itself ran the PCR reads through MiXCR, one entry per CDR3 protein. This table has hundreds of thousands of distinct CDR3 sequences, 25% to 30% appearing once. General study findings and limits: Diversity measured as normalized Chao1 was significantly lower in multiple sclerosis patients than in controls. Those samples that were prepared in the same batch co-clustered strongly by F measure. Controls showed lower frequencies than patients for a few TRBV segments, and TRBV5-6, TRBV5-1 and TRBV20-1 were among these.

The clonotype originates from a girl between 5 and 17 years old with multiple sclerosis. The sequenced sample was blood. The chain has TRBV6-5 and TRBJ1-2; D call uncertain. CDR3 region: CASSREKIYGYTF. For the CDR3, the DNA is TGTGCCAGCAGTCGAGAGAAGATCTATGGCTACACCTTC.